This T cell receptor beta chain was retrieved from a study of T-cell reconstitution after alpha-beta-depleted transplantation in children. Findings of the study overall: From newly produced T cells came most of the T-cell counts and diversity one year after transplant. Recipient T cells and thymic progenitors that survived were the source of the high TCRbeta diversity seen at day 60 in some patients. About two months after transplant, alpha-beta T cells reportedly came from several hundred expanded graft clones.

This CDR3 is built from 16 residues. The germline V gene has CDR1 SGHVS and CDR2 FQNEAQ. V was trimmed by 8 bases and J by 4 bases, leaving 20 bases between them. A word on this clonotype: As yet, its antigen is unknown.

Library preparation (for TCRbeta) was performed with unique molecular identifiers. TCRdb re-analysed the PCR reads in MiXCR, keeping a single row per CDR3 protein. The sample shows fewer than 500,000 distinct CDR3 sequences, 43% of them seen only once. The sequence derives from a girl aged 2 to 9 with aplastic anemia, due to receive a stem cell transplant. The chain couples TRBV7-8 to TRBJ1-4; D ambiguous. Sequenced here: PBMCs, sampled before TCRalphabeta/CD19-depleted stem cell transplant. CDR3 DNA: TGTGCCAGCTATGGCACCCGACTCCTTGGTAATGAAAAACTGTTTTTT. It encodes CASYGTRLLGNEKLFF.